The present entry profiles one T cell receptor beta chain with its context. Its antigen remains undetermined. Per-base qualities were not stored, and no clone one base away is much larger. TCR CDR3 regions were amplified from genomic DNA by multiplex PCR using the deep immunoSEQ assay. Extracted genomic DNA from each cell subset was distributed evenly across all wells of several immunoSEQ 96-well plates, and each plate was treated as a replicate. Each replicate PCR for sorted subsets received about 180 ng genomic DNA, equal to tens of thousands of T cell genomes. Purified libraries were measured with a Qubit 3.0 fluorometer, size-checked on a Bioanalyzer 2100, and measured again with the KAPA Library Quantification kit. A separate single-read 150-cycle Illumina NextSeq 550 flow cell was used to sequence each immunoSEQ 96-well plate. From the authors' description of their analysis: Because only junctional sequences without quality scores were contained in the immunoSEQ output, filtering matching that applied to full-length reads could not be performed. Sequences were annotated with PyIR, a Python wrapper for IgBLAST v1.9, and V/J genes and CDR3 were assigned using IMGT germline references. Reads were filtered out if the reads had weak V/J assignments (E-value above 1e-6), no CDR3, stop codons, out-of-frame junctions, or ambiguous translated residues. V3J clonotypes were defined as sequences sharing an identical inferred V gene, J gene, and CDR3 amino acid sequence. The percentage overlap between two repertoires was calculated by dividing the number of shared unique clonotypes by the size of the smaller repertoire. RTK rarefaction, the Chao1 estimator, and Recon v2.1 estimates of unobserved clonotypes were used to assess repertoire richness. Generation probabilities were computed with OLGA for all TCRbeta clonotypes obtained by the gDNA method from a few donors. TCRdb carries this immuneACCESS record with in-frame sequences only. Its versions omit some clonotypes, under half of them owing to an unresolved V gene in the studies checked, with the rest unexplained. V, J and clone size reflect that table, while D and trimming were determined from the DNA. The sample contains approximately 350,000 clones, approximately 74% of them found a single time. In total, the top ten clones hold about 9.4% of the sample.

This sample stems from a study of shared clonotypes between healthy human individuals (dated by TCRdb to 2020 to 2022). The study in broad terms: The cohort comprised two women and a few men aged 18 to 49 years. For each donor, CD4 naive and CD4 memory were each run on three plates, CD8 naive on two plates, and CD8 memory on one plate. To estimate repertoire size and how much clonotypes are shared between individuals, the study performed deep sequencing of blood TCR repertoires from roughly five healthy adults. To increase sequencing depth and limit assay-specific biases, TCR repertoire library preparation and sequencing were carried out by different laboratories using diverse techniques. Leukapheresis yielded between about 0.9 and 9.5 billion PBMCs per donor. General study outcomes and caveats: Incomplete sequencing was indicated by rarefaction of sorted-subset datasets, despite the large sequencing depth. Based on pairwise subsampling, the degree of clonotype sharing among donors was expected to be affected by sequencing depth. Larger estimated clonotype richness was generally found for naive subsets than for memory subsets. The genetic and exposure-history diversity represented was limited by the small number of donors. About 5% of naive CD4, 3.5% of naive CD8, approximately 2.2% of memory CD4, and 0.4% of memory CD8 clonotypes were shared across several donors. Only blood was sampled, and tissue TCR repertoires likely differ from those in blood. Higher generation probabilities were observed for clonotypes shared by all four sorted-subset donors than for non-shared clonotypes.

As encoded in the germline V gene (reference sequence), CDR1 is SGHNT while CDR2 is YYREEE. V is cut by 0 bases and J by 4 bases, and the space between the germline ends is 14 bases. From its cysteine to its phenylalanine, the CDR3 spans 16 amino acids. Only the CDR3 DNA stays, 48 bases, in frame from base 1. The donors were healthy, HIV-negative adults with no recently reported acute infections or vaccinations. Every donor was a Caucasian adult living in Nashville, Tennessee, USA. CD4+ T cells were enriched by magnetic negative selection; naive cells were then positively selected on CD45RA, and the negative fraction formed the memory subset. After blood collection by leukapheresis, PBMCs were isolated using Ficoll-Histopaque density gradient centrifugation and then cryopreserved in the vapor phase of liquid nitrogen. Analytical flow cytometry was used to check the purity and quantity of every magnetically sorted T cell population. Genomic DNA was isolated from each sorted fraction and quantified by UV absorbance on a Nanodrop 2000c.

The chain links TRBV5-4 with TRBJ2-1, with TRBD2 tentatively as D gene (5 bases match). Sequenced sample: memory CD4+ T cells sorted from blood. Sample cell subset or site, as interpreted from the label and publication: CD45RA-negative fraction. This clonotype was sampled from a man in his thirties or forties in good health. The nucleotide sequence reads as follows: TGTGCCAGCAGCTTGGCGCCTAGCCCCCCTTACAATGAGCAGTTCTTC. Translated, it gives CASSLAPSPPYNEQFF.